The TCR beta chain under discussion was sequenced for a study of blood T cell repertoires in COVID-19 (dated by TCRdb to the early 2020s). In terms of the full investigation: Samples covering the acute and convalescent phases of COVID-19 were provided by collaborators in the United States, Italy and Spain. Nearly every sample came with metadata listing a de-identified subject ID, COVID-19 status, age in years and sex. Where available, HLA class I and class II types were obtained from metadata supplied by the sample provider rather than from assay-based typing. The dataset comprised deeply sampled blood TCRbeta repertoires from subjects exposed to, actively infected with, or recovered from COVID-19. The material from the prospective study consisted of cDNA or gDNA derived from T cells, B-cell-depleted T cells, or PBMCs. The repertoires were made available in a free public database intended to serve as a resource for research on the immune response to SARS-CoV-2. The samples were drawn from the first 160 participants of the ongoing ImmuneRACE study and from 950 to 1,500 subjects provided by 6 global collaborators. What the research found in general, with its limitations: The amount of clinical and demographic metadata varied by source and participant and was provided uncurated.

TCRbeta CDR3 regions were amplified from genomic DNA by means of the immunoSEQ Assay, a bias-controlled multiplex PCR. The source study handled its data this way. Nucleated cell counts per sample were estimated from amplification of reference gene primers within the assay. To quantify the absolute abundance of each unique TCRbeta CDR3 rearrangement, sequence reads were collapsed and filtered. For each sample, productive Simpson clonality was calculated as the square root of Simpson's diversity index across productive rearrangements. The table comes from immuneACCESS by way of TCRdb, which keeps in-frame sequences with V and J called. Part of the clones is missing from these tables; in studies checked, under half for an unresolved V gene and the rest for unknown reasons. The D gene and trimming were derived from the DNA, and the V and J assignments and clone size from that table. The sample data list over 200,000 clones, and nearly 90% of these were observed just once. The top ten hold around 16% of the sample.

Trimming costs V 9 bases and J 5 bases, and their ends lie 16 bases apart. The CDR3 runs 14 amino acids, cysteine and phenylalanine included. The DNA shown is the 42-base CDR3, in frame from base 1. From a lookup of the germline V gene (reference sequence), CDR1 and CDR2 are LNHDA and SQIVND. Notes on this clone: No cognate antigen has been identified for it. No base qualities exist here, and no much larger clone lies one base off it.

In the prospective study, participants were roughly 18 to 100 years old, resided in under 30 geographic areas of the United States, and were enrolled through a virtual design. In the prospective study, cohorts were assigned on the basis of participant-reported clinical history obtained from a screening survey and a study questionnaire. Exposed participants were defined as having been in contact with someone with a PCR-confirmed or clinician-diagnosed COVID-19 case within 2 weeks of study entry. In the prospective study, whole blood, serum and a nasopharyngeal or oropharyngeal swab were collected from each participant by mobile phlebotomists. Additional blood draws and questionnaires over an approximately 2-month period could optionally be provided by prospective study participants. Before DNA extraction, blood samples from the prospective study were shipped at room temperature or frozen.

In this chain, TRBV19 is recombined with TRBJ1-4; a tentative D match to TRBD1 spans 6 bases. This TCR came from a man under 40 who had been exposed to COVID-19. Sequenced: PBMCs or T cells enriched from blood (not recorded which). The DNA sequence is as follows: TGTGCCAGGCCCTGGACAGAAAGAAATGAAAAACTGTTTTTT. This is translated as CARPWTERNEKLFF.